The present TCR beta chain was sequenced within a study of graft-versus-host responses after intestinal transplantation. Study context: Uniformly, recipients were administered anti-thymocyte globulin induction with subsequent tacrolimus and steroids for 3 to 4 years.

The table came from immunoSEQ multiplex PCR; TCRdb's copy has only in-frame clones and leaves some out. The sample includes over 85,000 clones, 85% to 95% of them seen just once. CDR3 length: 13 amino acids. V gave up 4 bases and J gave up 0 bases, with 7 bases separating them. Germline CDR1 reads SGHNT; CDR2 reads YYREEE (reference sequence). Details on this clone: Its antigen is not known.

The rearrangement links TRBV5-4 to TRBJ1-2; D not certain. Specimen: unstimulated CD4+ T cells sorted from spleen or lymph node cells, collected before transplant. This receptor was taken from a human donor who was the organ donor for an intestinal transplant. The CDR3 nucleotides are TGTGCCAGCAGCGCGGGGTCTAACTATGGCTACACCTTC. This codes for CASSAGSNYGYTF. Based on the CDR3 plus reference TRBV5-4 and TRBJ1-2, the full variable domain is ETGVTQSPTHLIKTRGQQVTLRCSSQSGHNTVSWYQQALGQGPQFIFQYYREEENGRGNFPPRFSGLQFPNYSSELNVNALELDDSALYLCASSAGSNYGYTFGSGTRLTVV.